The entry below gives a single TCR beta chain sequence along with its context. Its antigen is still unknown. An Oncomine TCR Beta short-read assay was used to sequence the DNA from cultured CD4+ T cells. TCRdb reprocessed the PCR reads via MiXCR and lists one record per CDR3 protein. This sample has some 10,000 distinct CDR3 sequences; 40% to 65% occur once, and the top ten carry 30% to 40%. This sample is drawn from a study of vaccination and CD4 T cells after COVID-19. About the research overall: Post-vaccination samples were procured at a median of around 72 days following dose two (range 14 to 241). Control cultures used a CEFX viral epitope pool, an HIV-1 Nef peptide pool, or no peptide. Stimulation used overlapping spike peptides from SARS-CoV-2, HCoV-NL63, HCoV-OC43 and HCoV-229E.

Trimming removed 1 base at V and 5 bases at J, with 3 bases between. Germline CDR1 SGHAT, CDR2 FQNNGV. The CDR3 contains 11 residues. Described treatment: roughly ten-day PBMC culture with coronavirus spike peptide pools or control peptides (ViraFEST assay). The ViraFEST method relied on peptide pools to expand antigen-specific T cells, followed by TCR sequencing. Material for sequencing was CD4+ T cells from blood, cultured in vitro. This sequence was found in a human donor who had recovered from COVID-19. The chain uses TRBV11-2 and TRBJ2-7; D remains unclear. The DNA of the CDR3 is TGTGCCAGCAGCTTAGGGAACGAGCAGTACTTC. It yields the protein CASSLGNEQYF.